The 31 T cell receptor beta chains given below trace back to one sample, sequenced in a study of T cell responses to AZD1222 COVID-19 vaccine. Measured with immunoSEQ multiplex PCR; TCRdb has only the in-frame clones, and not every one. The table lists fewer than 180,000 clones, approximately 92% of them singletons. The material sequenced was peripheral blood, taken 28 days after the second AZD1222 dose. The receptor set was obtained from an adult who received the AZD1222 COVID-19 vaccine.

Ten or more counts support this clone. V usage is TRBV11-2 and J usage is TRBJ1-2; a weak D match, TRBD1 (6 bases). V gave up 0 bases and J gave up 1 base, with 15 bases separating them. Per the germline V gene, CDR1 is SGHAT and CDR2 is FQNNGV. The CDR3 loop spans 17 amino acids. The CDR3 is CASSLDQSGTHNYGYTF. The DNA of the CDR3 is TGTGCCAGCAGCTTAGATCAATCTGGGACACATAACTATGGCTACACCTTC.

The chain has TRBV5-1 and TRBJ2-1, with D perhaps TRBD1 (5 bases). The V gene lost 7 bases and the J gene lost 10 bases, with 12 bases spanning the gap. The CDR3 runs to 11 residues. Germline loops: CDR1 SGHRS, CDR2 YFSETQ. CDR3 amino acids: CASDSQGEQFF. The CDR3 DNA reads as TGCGCCAGCGACTCTCAGGGAGAGCAGTTCTTC.

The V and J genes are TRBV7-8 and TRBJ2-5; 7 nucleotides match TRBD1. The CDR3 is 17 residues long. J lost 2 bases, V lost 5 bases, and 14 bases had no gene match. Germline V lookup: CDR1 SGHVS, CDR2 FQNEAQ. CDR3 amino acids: CASSTTDRPHYQETQYF. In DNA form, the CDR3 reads TGTGCCAGCAGCACTACGGACAGGCCACATTATCAAGAGACCCAGTACTTC.

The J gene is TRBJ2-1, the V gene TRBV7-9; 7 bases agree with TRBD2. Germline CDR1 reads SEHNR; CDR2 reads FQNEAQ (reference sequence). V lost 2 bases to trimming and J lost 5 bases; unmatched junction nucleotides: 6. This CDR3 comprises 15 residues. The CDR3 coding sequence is TGTGCCAGCAGCTTAAGTTCACTAGCGAACAATGAGCAGTTCTTC. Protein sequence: CASSLSSLANNEQFF.

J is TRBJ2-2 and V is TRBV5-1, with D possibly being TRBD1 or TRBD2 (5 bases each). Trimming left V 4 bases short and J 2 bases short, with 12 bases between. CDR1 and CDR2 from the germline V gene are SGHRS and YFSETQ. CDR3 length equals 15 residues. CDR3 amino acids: CASSIRDLNTGELFF. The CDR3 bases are TGCGCCAGCAGCATCCGGGACCTCAACACCGGGGAGCTGTTTTTT.

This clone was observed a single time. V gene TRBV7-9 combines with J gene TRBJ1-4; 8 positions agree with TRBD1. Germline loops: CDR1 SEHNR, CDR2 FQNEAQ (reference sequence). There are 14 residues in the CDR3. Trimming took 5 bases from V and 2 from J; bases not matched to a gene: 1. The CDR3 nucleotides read TGTGCCAGCAGCCGGGACAGGACTAATGAAAAACTGTTTTTT. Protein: CASSRDRTNEKLFF.

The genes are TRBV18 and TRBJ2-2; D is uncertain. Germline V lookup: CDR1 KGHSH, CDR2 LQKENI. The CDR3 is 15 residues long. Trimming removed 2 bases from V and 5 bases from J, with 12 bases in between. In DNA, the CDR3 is TGTGCCAGCTCACCAGGGCGGCCCGGGACCGGGGAGCTGTTTTTT. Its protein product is CASSPGRPGTGELFF.

This CDR3 reads CASSDGAGGTEAFF. CDR3 DNA sequence: TGTGCCAGCAGTGACGGGGCGGGGGGAACTGAAGCTTTCTTT. The chain recombines TRBV6-4 with TRBJ1-1; D is possibly TRBD1 (5 bases). Between the trimmed V and J ends, which lost 2 bases and 5 bases, there was a span of 12 bases. CDR3 length equals 14 residues. Germline assignment: CDR1 MRHNA and CDR2 SNTAGT.

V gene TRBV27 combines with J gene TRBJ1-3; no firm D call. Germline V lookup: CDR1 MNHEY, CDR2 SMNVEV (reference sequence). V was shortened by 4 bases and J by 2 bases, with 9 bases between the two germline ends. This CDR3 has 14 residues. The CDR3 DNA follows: TGTGCCAGCAGTTCGTCCCGCACTGGAAACACCATATATTTT. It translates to CASSSSRTGNTIYF.

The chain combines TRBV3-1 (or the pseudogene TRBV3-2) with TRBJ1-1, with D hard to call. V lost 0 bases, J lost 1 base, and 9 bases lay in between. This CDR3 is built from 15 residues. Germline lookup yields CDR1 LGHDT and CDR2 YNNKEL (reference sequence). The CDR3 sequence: CASSQDHSRNTEAFF. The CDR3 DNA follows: TGTGCCAGCAGCCAAGATCACAGCCGGAACACTGAAGCTTTCTTT.

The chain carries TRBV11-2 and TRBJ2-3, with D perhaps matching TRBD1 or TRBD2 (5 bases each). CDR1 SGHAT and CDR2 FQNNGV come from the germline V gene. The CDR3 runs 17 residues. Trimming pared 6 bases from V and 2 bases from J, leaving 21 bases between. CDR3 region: CASRNVGTDKITDTQYF. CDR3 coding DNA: TGTGCCAGCAGGAACGTTGGGACGGACAAAATCACAGATACGCAGTATTTT.

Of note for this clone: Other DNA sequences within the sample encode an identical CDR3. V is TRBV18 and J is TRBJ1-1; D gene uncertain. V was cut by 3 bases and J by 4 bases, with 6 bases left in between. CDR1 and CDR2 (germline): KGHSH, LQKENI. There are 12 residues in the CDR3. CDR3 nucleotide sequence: TGTGCCAGCTCACCCCGAACCACTGAAGCTTTCTTT. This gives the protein CASSPRTTEAFF.

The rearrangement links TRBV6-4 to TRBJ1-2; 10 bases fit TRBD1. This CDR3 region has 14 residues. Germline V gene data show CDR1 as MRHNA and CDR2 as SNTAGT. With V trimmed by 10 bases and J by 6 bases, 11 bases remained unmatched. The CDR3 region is CATRNTGQGHGYTF. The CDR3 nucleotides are TGTGCCACCAGAAATACGGGACAGGGGCATGGCTACACCTTC.

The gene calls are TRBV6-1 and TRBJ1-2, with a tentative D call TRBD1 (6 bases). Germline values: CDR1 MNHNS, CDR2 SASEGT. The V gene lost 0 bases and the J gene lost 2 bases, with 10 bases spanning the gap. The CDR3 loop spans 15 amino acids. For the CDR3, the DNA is TGTGCCAGCAGTGAAGCACAAGACAGGAACTATGGCTACACCTTC. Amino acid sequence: CASSEAQDRNYGYTF.

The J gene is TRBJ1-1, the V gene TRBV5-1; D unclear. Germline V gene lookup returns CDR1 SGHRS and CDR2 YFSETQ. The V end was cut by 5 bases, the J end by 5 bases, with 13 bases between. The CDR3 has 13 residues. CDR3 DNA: TGCGCCAGCAGTCGAAAGAGGGATACTGAAGCTTTCTTT. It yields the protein CASSRKRDTEAFF.

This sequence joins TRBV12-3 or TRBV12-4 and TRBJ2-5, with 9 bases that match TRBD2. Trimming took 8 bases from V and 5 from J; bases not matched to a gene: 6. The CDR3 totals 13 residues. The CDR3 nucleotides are TGTGCCAGCGGCCGGCTAGCGGGGGAGACCCAGTACTTC. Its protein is CASGRLAGETQYF.

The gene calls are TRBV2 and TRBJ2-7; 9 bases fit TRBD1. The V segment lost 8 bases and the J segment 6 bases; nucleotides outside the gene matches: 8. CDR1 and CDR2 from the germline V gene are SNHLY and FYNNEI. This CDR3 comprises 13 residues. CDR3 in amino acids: CASAPGQGFEQYF. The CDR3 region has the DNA TGTGCCAGCGCCCCGGGACAGGGTTTCGAGCAGTACTTC.

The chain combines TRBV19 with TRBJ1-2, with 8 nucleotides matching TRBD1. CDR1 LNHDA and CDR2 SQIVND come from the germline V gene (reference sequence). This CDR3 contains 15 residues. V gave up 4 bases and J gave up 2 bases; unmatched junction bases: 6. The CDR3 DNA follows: TGTGCCAGTAGTACAGGGACAGGAGCCAACTATGGCTACACCTTC. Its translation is CASSTGTGANYGYTF. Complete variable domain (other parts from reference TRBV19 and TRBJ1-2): DGGITQSPKYLFRKEGQNVTLSCEQNLNHDAMYWYRQDPGQGLRLIYYSQIVNDFQKGDIAEGYSVSREKKESFPLTVTSAQKNPTAFYLCASSTGTGANYGYTFGSGTRLTVV.

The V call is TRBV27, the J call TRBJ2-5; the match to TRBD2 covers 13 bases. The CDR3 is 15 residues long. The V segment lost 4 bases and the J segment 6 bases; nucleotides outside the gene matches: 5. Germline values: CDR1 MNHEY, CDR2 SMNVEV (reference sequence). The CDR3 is CASSWTSGSRKTQYF. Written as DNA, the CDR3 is TGTGCCAGCAGTTGGACTAGCGGGAGTAGAAAGACCCAGTACTTC.

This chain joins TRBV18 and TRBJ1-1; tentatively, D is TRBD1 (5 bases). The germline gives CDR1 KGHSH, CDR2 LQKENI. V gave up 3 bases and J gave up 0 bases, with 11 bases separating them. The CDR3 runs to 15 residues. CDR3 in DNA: TGTGCCAGCTCACCTTTGGGGGTTATGAACACTGAAGCTTTCTTT. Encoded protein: CASSPLGVMNTEAFF.

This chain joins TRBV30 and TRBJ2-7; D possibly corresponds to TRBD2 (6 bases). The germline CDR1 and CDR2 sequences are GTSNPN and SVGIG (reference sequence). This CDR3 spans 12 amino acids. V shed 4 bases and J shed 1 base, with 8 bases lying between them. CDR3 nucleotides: TGTGCCTGGATGGCGGGATCCTACGAGCAGTACTTC. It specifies CAWMAGSYEQYF.

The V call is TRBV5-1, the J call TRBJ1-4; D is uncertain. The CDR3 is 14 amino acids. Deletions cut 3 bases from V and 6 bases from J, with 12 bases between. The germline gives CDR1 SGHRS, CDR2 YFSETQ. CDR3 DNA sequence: TGCGCCAGCAGCTCGACGGGGAAAGATGAAAAACTGTTTTTT. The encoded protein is CASSSTGKDEKLFF.

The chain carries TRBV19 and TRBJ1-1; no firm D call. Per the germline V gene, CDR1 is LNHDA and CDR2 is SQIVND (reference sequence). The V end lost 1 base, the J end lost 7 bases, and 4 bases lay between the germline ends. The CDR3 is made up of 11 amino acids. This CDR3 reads CASSIVGEAFF. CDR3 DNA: TGTGCCAGTAGTATAGTAGGTGAAGCTTTCTTT.

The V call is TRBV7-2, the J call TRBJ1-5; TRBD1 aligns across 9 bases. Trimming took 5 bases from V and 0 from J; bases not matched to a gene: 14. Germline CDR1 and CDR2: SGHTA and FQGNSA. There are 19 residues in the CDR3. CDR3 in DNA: TGTGCCAGCAGCCCGACAGGGGGACCAAATCCTTATAGCAATCAGCCCCAGCATTTT. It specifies CASSPTGGPNPYSNQPQHF.

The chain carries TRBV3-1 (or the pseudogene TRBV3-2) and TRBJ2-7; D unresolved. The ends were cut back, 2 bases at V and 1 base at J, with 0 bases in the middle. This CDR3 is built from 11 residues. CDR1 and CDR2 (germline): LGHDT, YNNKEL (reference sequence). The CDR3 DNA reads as TGTGCCAGCAGCCAATCCTACGAGCAGTACTTC. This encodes CASSQSYEQYF.

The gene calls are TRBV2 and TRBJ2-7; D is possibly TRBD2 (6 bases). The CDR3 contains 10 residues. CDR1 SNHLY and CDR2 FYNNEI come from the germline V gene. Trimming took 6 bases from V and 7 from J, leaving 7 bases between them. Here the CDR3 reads CASRGGEQYF. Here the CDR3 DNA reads TGTGCCAGCAGGGGGGGAGAGCAGTACTTC. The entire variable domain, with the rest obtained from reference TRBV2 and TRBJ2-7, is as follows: EPEVTQTPSHQVTQMGQEVILRCVPISNHLYFYWYRQILGQKVEFLVSFYNNEISEKSEIFDDQFSVERPDGSNFTLKIRSTKLEDSAMYFCASRGGEQYFGPGTRLTVT.

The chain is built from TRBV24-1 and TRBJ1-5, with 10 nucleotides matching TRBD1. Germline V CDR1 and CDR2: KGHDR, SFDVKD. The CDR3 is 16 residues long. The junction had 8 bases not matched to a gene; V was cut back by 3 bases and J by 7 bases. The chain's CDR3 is CATSDTGTGARQPQHF. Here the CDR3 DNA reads TGTGCCACCAGTGATACCGGGACAGGGGCACGGCAGCCCCAGCATTTT.

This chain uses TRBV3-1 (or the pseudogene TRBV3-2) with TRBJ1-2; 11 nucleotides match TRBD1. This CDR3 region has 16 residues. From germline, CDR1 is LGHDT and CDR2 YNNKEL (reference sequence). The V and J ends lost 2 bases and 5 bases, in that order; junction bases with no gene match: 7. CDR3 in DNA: TGTGCCAGCAGCCAACAATCCGGGACAGGGGGTTATGGCTACACCTTC. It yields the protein CASSQQSGTGGYGYTF.

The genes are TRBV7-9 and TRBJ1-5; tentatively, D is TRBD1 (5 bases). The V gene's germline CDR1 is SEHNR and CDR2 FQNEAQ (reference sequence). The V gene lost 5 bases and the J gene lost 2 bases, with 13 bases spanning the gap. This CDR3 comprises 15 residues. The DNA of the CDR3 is TGTGCCAGCAGCCCCGGGGCCGGGGGCAATCAGCCCCAGCATTTT. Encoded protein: CASSPGAGGNQPQHF.

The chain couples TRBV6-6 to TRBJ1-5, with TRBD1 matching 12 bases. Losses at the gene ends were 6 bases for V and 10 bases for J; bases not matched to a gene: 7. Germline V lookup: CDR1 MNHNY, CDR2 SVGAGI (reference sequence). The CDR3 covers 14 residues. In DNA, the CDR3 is TGTGCCAGCAGGGAGGGACAGGGGGCACCCCCCCAGCATTTT. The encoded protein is CASREGQGAPPQHF.

CDR3 sequence reads: CASQRAHSYNEQFF. CDR3 nucleotides: TGTGCCAGTCAGCGGGCCCATTCCTACAATGAGCAGTTCTTC. This chain links TRBV19 with TRBJ2-1; D might be TRBD2 (6 bases). V lost 8 bases and J 1 base, leaving 12 bases between the germline ends. CDR1 is LNHDA and CDR2 is SQIVND in the germline V gene (reference sequence). There are 14 residues in the CDR3.